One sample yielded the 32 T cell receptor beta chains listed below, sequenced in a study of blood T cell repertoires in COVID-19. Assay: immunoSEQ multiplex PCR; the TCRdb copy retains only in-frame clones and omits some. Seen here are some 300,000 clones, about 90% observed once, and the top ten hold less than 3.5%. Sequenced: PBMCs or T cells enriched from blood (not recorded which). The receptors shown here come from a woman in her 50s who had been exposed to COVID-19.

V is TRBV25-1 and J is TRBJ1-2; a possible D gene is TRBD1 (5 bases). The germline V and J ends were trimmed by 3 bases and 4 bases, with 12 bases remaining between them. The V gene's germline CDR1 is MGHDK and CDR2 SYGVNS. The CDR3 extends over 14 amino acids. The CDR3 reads CASSDPGSIYGYTF. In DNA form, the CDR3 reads TGTGCCAGCAGTGATCCAGGGTCTATCTATGGCTACACCTTC.

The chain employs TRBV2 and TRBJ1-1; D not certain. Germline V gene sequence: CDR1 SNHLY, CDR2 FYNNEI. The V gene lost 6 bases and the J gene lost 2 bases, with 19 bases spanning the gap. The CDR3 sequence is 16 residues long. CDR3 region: CASRENLGLTNTEAFF. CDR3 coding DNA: TGTGCCAGCAGGGAAAACCTTGGACTTACTAACACTGAAGCTTTCTTT.

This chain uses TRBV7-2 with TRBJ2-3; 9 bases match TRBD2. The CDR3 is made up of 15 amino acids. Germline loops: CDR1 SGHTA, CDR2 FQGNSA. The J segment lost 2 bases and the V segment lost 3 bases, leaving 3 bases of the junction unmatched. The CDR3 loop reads CASSLSGGLTDTQYF. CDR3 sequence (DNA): TGTGCCAGCAGCTTGAGCGGGGGGCTCACAGATACGCAGTATTTT.

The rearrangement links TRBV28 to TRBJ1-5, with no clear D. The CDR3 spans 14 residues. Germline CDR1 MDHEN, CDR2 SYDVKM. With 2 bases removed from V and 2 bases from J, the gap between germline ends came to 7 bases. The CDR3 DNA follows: TGTGCCAGCAGTTTAATCGGGGGCAATCAGCCCCAGCATTTT. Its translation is CASSLIGGNQPQHF.

The CDR3: CASSLEVGTGTSAVAEAFF. The CDR3 DNA reads TGTGCCAGCAGCTTGGAGGTCGGGACAGGGACCTCCGCGGTGGCTGAAGCTTTCTTT. The chain has TRBV5-5 and TRBJ1-1; 9 bases are shared with TRBD1. In germline, CDR1 is SGHKS, CDR2 YYEKEE (reference sequence). After removal of 0 bases from V and 6 bases from J, the junction contained 18 bases not matched to a gene. The CDR3 runs 19 residues.

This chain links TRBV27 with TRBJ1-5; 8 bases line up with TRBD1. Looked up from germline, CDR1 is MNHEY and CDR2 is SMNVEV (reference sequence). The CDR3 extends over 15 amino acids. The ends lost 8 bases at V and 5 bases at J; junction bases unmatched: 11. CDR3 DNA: TGTGCCAGCCGTCAGGGGGCCAACCTCCATCAGCCCCAGCATTTT. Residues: CASRQGANLHQPQHF.

The CDR3 sequence is CASSLGTRPGTSGARQFF. CDR3 nucleotides: TGTGCCAGCAGTTTAGGGACCCGGCCCGGGACTAGCGGGGCCAGACAGTTCTTC. The chain joins TRBV27 to TRBJ2-1; 13 bases are a match to TRBD2. From germline, CDR1 is MNHEY and CDR2 SMNVEV (reference sequence). V lost 2 bases, J lost 13 bases, and 17 bases stayed unmatched. This CDR3 comprises 18 residues.

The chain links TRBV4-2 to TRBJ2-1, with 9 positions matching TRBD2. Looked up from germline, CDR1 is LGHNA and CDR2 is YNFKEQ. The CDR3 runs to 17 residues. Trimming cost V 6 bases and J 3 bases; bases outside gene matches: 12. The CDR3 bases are TGTGCCAGCAGTGAAGCGGGGGGTAGCGGGGGCTACAATGAGCAGTTCTTC. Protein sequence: CASSEAGGSGGYNEQFF.

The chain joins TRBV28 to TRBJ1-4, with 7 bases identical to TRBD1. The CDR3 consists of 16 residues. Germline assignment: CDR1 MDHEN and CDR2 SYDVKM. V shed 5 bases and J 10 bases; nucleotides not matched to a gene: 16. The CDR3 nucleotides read TGTGCCAGCAGTCCCGAGGGCTACAGGGGATCGGCAAAACTGTTTTTT. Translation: CASSPEGYRGSAKLFF.

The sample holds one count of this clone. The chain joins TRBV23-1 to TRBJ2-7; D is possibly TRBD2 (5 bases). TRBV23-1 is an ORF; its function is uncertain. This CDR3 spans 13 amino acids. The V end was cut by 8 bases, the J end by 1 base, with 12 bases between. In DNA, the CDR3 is TGCGCCAGCGTCGTGGGAGTTTCCTACGAGCAGTACTTC. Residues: CASVVGVSYEQYF.

The CDR3 DNA reads as TGTGCCAGCAGCTTAGCCGGGACAGGGATAGCTAATGAAAAACTGTTTTTT. This translates into CASSLAGTGIANEKLFF. The chain carries TRBV7-2 and TRBJ1-4; 9 positions agree with TRBD1. The germline V gene has CDR1 SGHTA and CDR2 FQGNSA. V shed 0 bases and J 3 bases; nucleotides not matched to a gene: 5. The CDR3 has 17 amino acids.

The CDR3 loop is CASSLGPGGFNINEQFF. The CDR3 DNA reads TGTGCCAGCAGCTTAGGGCCAGGGGGTTTTAATATCAATGAGCAGTTCTTC. The chain uses TRBV7-2 and TRBJ2-1; 7 positions match TRBD1. Germline CDR1 and CDR2: SGHTA and FQGNSA. CDR3 size: 17 residues. V was pared by 1 base and J by 6 bases, with 12 bases of the junction left unmatched.

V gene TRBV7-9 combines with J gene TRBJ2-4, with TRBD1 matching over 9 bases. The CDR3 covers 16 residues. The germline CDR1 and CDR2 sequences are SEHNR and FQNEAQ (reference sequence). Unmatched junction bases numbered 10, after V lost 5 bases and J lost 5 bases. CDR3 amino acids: CASSKTGTGIQNIQYF. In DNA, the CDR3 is TGTGCCAGCAGCAAAACCGGGACAGGGATCCAAAACATTCAGTACTTC. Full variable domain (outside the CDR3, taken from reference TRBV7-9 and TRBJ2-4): DTGVSQNPRHKITKRGQNVTFRCDPISEHNRLYWYRQTLGQGPEFLTYFQNEAQLEKSRLLSDRFSAERPKGSFSTLEIQRTEQGDSAMYLCASSKTGTGIQNIQYFGAGTRLSVL.

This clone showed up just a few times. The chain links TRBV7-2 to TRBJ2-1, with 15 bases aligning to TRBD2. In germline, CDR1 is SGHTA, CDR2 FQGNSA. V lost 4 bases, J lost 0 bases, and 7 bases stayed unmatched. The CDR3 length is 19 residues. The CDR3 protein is CASSSWGTSGGNSYNEQFF. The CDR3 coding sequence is TGTGCCAGCAGCTCCTGGGGGACTAGCGGGGGGAACTCCTACAATGAGCAGTTCTTC.

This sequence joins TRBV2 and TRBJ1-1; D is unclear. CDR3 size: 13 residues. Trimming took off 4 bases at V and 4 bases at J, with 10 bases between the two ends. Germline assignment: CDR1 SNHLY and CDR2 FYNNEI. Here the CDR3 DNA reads TGTGCCAGCAGTGTTTCGCGTGGCACTGAAGCTTTCTTT. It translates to CASSVSRGTEAFF.

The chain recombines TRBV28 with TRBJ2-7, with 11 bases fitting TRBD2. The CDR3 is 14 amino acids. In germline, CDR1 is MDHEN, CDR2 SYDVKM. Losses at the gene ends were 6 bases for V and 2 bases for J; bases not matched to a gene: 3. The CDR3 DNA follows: TGTGCCAGCAGGTTGGGACTAGCGGCCTACGAGCAGTACTTC. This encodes CASRLGLAAYEQYF.

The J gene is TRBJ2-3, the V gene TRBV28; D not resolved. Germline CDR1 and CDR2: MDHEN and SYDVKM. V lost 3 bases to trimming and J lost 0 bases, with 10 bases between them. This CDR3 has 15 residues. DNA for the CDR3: TGTGCCAGCAGTTTCTCCGGGTACAGCACAGATACGCAGTATTTT. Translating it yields CASSFSGYSTDTQYF.

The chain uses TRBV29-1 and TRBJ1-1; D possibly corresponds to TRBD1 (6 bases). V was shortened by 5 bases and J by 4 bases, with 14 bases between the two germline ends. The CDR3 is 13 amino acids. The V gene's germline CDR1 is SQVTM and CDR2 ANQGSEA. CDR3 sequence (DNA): TGCAGCGTTTTCTTCAGGGGTGGCACTGAAGCTTTCTTT. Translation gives CSVFFRGGTEAFF.

In DNA, the CDR3 is TGTGCCATCGCCTCCCGGTGGAACACCGGGGAGCTGTTTTTT. Its translation is CAIASRWNTGELFF. The V call is TRBV24-1, the J call TRBJ2-2; D not certain. The CDR3 has 14 residues. Germline V gene data show CDR1 as KGHDR and CDR2 as SFDVKD. V lost 11 bases and J 1 base, leaving 13 bases between the germline ends.

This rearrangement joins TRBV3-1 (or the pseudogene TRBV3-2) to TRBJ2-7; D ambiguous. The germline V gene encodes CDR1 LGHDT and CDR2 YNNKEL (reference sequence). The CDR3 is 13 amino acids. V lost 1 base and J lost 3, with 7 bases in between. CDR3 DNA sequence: TGTGCCAGCAGCCAAGCGACTGGCTACGAGCAGTACTTC. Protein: CASSQATGYEQYF.

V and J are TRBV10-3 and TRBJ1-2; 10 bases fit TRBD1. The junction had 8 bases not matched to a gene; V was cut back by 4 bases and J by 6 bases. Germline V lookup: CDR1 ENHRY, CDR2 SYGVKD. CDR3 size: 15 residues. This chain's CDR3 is CAISAGRDRGDGYTF. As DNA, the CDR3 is TGTGCCATCAGTGCGGGTCGGGACAGGGGTGATGGCTACACCTTC.

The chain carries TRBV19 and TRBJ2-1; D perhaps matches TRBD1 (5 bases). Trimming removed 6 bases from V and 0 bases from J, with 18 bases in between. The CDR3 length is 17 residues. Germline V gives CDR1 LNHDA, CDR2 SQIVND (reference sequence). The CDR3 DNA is TGTGCCAGTAGCCGTAGGCTGGGCGACAGCTCCTACAATGAGCAGTTCTTC. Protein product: CASSRRLGDSSYNEQFF.

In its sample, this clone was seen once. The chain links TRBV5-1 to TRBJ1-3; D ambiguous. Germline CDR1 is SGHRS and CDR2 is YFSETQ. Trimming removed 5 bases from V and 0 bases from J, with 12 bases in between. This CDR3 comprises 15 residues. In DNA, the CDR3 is TGCGCCAGCAGTCCATCCGGTACCTCTGGAAACACCATATATTTT. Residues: CASSPSGTSGNTIYF.

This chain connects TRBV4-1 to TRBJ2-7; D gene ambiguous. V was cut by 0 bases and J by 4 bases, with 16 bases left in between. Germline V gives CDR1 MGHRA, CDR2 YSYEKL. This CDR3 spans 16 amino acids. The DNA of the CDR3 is TGCGCCAGCAGCCAAGAAGTCAGGAAGGCCGGTTACGAGCAGTACTTC. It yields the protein CASSQEVRKAGYEQYF.

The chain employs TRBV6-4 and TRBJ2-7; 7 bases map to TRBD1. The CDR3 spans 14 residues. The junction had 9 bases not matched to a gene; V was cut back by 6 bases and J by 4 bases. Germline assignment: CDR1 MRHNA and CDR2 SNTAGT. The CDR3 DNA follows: TGTGCCAGCAGCAGGACAGGTACCGATTACGAGCAGTACTTC. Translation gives CASSRTGTDYEQYF.

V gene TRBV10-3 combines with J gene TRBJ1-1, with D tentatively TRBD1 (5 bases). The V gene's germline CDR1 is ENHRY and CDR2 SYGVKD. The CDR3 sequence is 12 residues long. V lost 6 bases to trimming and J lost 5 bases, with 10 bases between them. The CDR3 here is CAIRPGGTEAFF. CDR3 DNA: TGTGCCATCAGACCGGGGGGGACTGAAGCTTTCTTT.

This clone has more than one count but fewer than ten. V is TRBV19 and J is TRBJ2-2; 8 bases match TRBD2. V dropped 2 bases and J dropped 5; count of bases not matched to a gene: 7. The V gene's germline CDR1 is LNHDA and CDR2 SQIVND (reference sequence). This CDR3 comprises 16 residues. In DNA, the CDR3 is TGTGCCAGTAGTATATTTGCGGGGGGCCGAACCGGGGAGCTGTTTTTT. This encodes CASSIFAGGRTGELFF.

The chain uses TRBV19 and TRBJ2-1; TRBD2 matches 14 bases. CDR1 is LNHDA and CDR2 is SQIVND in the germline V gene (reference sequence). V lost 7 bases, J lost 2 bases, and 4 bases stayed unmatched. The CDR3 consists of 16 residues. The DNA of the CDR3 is TGTGCCAGTATTCGGACTAGCGGGGGGCCCTACAATGAGCAGTTCTTC. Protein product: CASIRTSGGPYNEQFF.

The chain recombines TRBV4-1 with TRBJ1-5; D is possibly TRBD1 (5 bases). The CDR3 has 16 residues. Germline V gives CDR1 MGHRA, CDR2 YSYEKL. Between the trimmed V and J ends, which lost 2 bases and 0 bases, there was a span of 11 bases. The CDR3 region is CASSQPDSSSNQPQHF. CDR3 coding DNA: TGCGCCAGCAGCCAACCCGACAGTAGTAGCAATCAGCCCCAGCATTTT.

CDR3 bases: TGTGCCTGGAAAGGGACTAGCGGGGGCCCATCCTACAATGAGCAGTTCTTC. This encodes CAWKGTSGGPSYNEQFF. The chain uses TRBV30 and TRBJ2-1; 14 nucleotides align to TRBD2. Germline assignment: CDR1 GTSNPN and CDR2 SVGIG (reference sequence). CDR3 size: 17 residues. The J segment lost 1 base and the V segment lost 4 bases, leaving 6 bases of the junction unmatched.

CDR3 protein: CASSQSGEEGTEAFF. For the CDR3, the DNA is TGCGCCAGCAGTCAATCGGGGGAGGAAGGCACTGAAGCTTTCTTT. The chain has TRBV23-1 and TRBJ1-1; D may be TRBD1 (5 bases). TRBV23-1 carries the ORF label, with uncertain function. This CDR3 has 15 residues. The V and J ends lost 0 bases and 4 bases respectively, with 12 bases between them.

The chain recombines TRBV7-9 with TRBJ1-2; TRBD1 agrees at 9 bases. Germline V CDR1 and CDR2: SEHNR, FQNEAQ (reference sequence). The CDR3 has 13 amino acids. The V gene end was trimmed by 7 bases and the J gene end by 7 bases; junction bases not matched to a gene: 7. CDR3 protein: CASTQGALGGYTF. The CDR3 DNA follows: TGTGCCAGCACACAGGGGGCGCTGGGTGGCTACACCTTC.